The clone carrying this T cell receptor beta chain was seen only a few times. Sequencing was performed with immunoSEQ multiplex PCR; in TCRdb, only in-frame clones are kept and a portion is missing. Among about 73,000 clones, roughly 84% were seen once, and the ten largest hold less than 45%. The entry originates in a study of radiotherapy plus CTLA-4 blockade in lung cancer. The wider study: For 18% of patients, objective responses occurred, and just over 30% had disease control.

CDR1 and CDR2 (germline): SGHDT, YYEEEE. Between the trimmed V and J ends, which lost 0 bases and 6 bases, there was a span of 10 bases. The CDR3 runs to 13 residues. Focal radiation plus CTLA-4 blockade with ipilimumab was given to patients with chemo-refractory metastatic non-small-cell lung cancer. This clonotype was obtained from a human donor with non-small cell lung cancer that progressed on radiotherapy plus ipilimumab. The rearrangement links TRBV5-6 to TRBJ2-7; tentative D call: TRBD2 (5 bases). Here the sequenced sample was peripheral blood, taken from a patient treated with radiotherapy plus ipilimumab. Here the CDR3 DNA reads TGTGCCAGCAGCTTGGTGGGGAGAAGCGAGCAGTACGTC. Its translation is CASSLVGRSEQYV.